The following is a T cell receptor (beta chain) sequence with its context. Its specificity is not known. It is likely a read error, because the conserved phenylalanine at the end of the CDR3 is missing. Because the CDR3's place on the DNA is in doubt, the DNA is left out and the CDR3 is given as listed by TCRdb. These data come from a study of read filtering for tumor transcriptome and immune sequencing. Study-level results: Even smaller IR-seq throughput identified most shared clonotypes. The CD138-negative fraction was mixed bone marrow immune cells, not pure T cells.

From about 400 ng of RNA, a library with molecular barcoded alpha/delta and beta/gamma adaptors was made. TCRdb re-called the reads with MiXCR, one entry per CDR3 protein. The data hold some 22,000 distinct CDR3 sequences, with about an eighth observed a single time. The length of the CDR3 is 15 amino acids, counting both ends. The germline V gene encodes CDR1 LNHDA and CDR2 SQIVND (reference sequence). The genes are TRBV19 and TRBJ2-1; the DNA was not used to check the table's D call, TRBD1. The specimen was a population of CD138-negative cells sorted from bone marrow. The TCR sequence derives from a donor at least 40 years old with multiple myeloma. The CDR3 region is CASSSHDLGGNEQLS.